Listed below are T cell receptor beta chains from one sample, sequenced in a study of T cells in Graves' hyperthyroidism and ophthalmopathy. TCRdb fed the multiplex PCR reads into MiXCR, producing one record per CDR3 protein. The repertoire holds hundreds of thousands of distinct CDR3 sequences, with roughly 13% as singletons. Specimen: blood. The receptors originated from a woman under 30 with Graves' hyperthyroidism. Each CDR3 is given with its conserved first and last residue. The D gene is left open where the match is weak. The listing skips clone size in some rows; elsewhere it reads once, few, many or a size class.

D: -
J: TRBJ1-1
V: TRBV20-1
size: -
CDR3: CSARDPKTGLNTEASF
DNA: TGCAGTGCTAGAGATCCGAAGACAGGATTGAACACTGAAGCTTCCTTT

D: -
J: TRBJ1-5
V: TRBV6-1
size: many
CDR3: CASILTRVSQPQHF
DNA: TGTGCCAGCATACTGACAAGGGTCAGTCAGCCCCAGCATTTT

D: -
J: TRBJ2-5
V: TRBV24-1
size: many
CDR3: CATSGSAEETQYF
DNA: TGTGCCACCAGTGGTTCGGCAGAAGAGACCCAGTACTTC

D: TRBD1
J: TRBJ1-2
V: TRBV11-2
size: few
CDR3: CASEKPGQINGYTF
DNA: TGTGCCAGCGAAAAACCGGGACAGATTAACGGCTACACCTTC

D: -
J: TRBJ1-1
V: TRBV20-1
size: -
CDR3: CSVGLRGENTEAFF
DNA: TGCAGTGTCGGGCTGAGGGGAGAGAACACTGAAGCTTTCTTT

D: TRBD2
J: TRBJ2-1
V: TRBV5-5
size: -
CDR3: CASSFLPLAGSSGNEQFF
DNA: TGTGCCAGCAGCTTCCTACCATTAGCGGGATCCTCGGGTAATGAGCAGTTCTTC

D: TRBD1
J: TRBJ1-1
V: TRBV5-1
size: many
CDR3: CASSSGQGANTEAFF
DNA: TGCGCCAGCAGCTCGGGACAGGGGGCGAACACTGAAGCTTTCTTT

D: -
J: TRBJ2-1
V: TRBV10-3
size: -
CDR3: CAISEFGRGEQFF
DNA: TGTGCCATCAGTGAGTTCGGCCGAGGGGAGCAGTTCTTC

D: TRBD1
J: TRBJ2-1
V: TRBV3-1
size: many
CDR3: CASSHGPRQGWFLDSGDNEQFF
DNA: TGTGCCAGCAGCCACGGACCTCGACAGGGATGGTTTCTTGACAGTGGGGACAATGAGCAGTTCTTC

D: TRBD2
J: TRBJ2-3
V: TRBV20-1
size: -
CDR3: CSAWTSGSTPPQDTQYF
DNA: TGCAGTGCATGGACTAGCGGGTCGACCCCCCCACAAGATACGCAGTATTTT

D: -
J: TRBJ1-5
V: TRBV11-2
size: many
CDR3: CASSLGGGHFNQPQHF
DNA: TGTGCCAGCAGCTTAGGGGGGGGACATTTTAATCAGCCCCAGCATTTT

D: -
J: TRBJ1-2
V: TRBV7-3
size: few
CDR3: CASSGGRPSTF
DNA: TGTGCCAGCAGCGGGGGACGGCCCTCTACCTTC

D: -
J: TRBJ1-2
V: TRBV29-1
size: many
CDR3: CSVATRLANYGYTF
DNA: TGCAGCGTTGCGACTCGATTAGCTAACTATGGCTACACCTTC

D: TRBD2
J: TRBJ2-1
V: TRBV7-9
size: many
CDR3: CASSGTLIAGGVHEQFF
DNA: TGTGCCAGCAGCGGGACGTTAATAGCGGGAGGGGTACATGAGCAGTTCTTC

D: TRBD1
J: TRBJ1-4
V: TRBV5-5
size: many
CDR3: CASSLLGQYEKLFF
DNA: TGTGCCAGCAGCTTGCTGGGACAGTATGAAAAACTGTTTTTT

D: -
J: TRBJ2-3
V: TRBV24-1
size: few
CDR3: CATSDGRGGTDTQYF
DNA: TGTGCCACCAGTGATGGTAGGGGGGGCACAGATACGCAGTATTTT

D: -
J: TRBJ1-5
V: TRBV18
size: many
CDR3: CASSPGANQPQHF
DNA: TGTGCCAGCTCACCAGGCGCCAATCAGCCCCAGCATTTT

D: -
J: TRBJ2-2
V: TRBV28
size: many
CDR3: CASSRVGELFF
DNA: TGTGCCAGCAGCCGCGTTGGGGAGCTGTTTTTT

D: -
J: TRBJ2-1
V: TRBV6-2/TRBV6-3
size: many
CDR3: CASRRDSYNEQFF
DNA: TGTGCCAGCAGGCGAGACAGCTACAATGAGCAGTTCTTC

D: -
J: TRBJ1-2
V: TRBV28
size: many
CDR3: CASSLIWPGGGGYTF
DNA: TGTGCCAGCAGTTTGATATGGCCAGGAGGTGGTGGCTACACCTTC

D: TRBD2
J: TRBJ2-1
V: TRBV27
size: many
CDR3: CASSLVPGGPENEQFF
DNA: TGTGCCAGCAGTTTAGTGCCGGGAGGGCCGGAGAATGAGCAGTTCTTC

D: TRBD1
J: TRBJ2-7
V: TRBV2
size: many
CDR3: CASRSRDSYEQYF
DNA: TGTGCCAGCAGAAGCCGGGACAGCTACGAGCAGTACTTC

D: -
J: TRBJ1-1
V: TRBV11-1
size: many
CDR3: CASSPQGSGRTEAFF
DNA: TGTGCCAGCAGCCCTCAGGGGTCGGGACGCACTGAAGCTTTCTTT

D: -
J: TRBJ1-1
V: TRBV6-1
size: many
CDR3: CASNQGPNTEAFF
DNA: TGTGCCAGCAACCAGGGGCCGAACACTGAAGCTTTCTTT

D: -
J: TRBJ1-6
V: TRBV7-8
size: many
CDR3: CASSPESLHF
DNA: TGTGCCAGCAGCCCCGAGTCCCTCCACTTT

D: -
J: TRBJ2-7
V: TRBV2
size: -
CDR3: CASTRPGRFGEQYF
DNA: TGTGCCAGCACAAGACCGGGACGATTCGGCGAGCAGTACTTC

D: -
J: TRBJ2-7
V: TRBV30
size: many
CDR3: CAWSADVGGYEQYF
DNA: TGTGCCTGGAGCGCCGACGTGGGAGGCTACGAGCAGTACTTC

D: -
J: TRBJ1-3
V: TRBV10-3
size: -
CDR3: CAILDAEGNTIYF
DNA: TGTGCCATCTTGGACGCGGAGGGAAACACCATATATTTT

D: -
J: TRBJ2-7
V: TRBV28
size: many
CDR3: CASSLAAEGPYEQYF
DNA: TGTGCCAGCAGTTTGGCGGCCGAGGGCCCTTACGAGCAGTACTTC

D: -
J: TRBJ1-1
V: TRBV20-1
size: many
CDR3: CSAREGGGDTEAFF
DNA: TGCAGTGCTAGAGAGGGGGGAGGGGACACTGAAGCTTTCTTT

D: -
J: TRBJ1-4
V: TRBV4-2
size: -
CDR3: CASSQVGSEGEKLFF
DNA: TGTGCCAGCAGCCAAGTCGGGTCGGAAGGGGAAAAACTGTTTTTT

D: TRBD2
J: TRBJ2-1
V: TRBV20-1
size: few
CDR3: CSAGTSGHSSYNEQFF
DNA: TGCAGTGCCGGGACTAGCGGTCATAGCTCCTACAATGAGCAGTTCTTC

D: TRBD1
J: TRBJ2-7
V: TRBV5-1
size: many
CDR3: CASSLTGESYEQYF
DNA: TGCGCCAGCAGCTTGACAGGGGAATCCTACGAGCAGTACTTC

D: -
J: TRBJ1-1
V: TRBV18
size: -
CDR3: CASSPSGGWNTEAFF
DNA: TGTGCCAGCTCACCATCAGGAGGTTGGAACACTGAAGCTTTCTTT

D: TRBD2
J: TRBJ2-5
V: TRBV12-3/TRBV12-4
size: many
CDR3: CASSPWTSGAWAQYF
DNA: TGTGCCAGCAGTCCTTGGACTAGCGGGGCCTGGGCCCAGTACTTC

D: TRBD2
J: TRBJ2-7
V: TRBV5-1
size: many
CDR3: CASSLAGGGGSYEQYF
DNA: TGCGCCAGCAGCTTGGCGGGCGGGGGTGGCTCCTACGAGCAGTACTTC

D: -
J: TRBJ2-7
V: TRBV11-2
size: -
CDR3: CASSLDLPAKFYEQYF
DNA: TGTGCCAGCAGCTTAGATTTGCCAGCCAAATTCTACGAGCAGTACTTC

D: TRBD1
J: TRBJ2-2
V: TRBV20-1
size: many
CDR3: CSAARIGQGTGELFF
DNA: TGCAGTGCGGCGAGAATCGGACAGGGCACCGGGGAGCTGTTTTTT

D: TRBD1
J: TRBJ1-1
V: TRBV7-9
size: -
CDR3: CASSHRGLTEAFF
DNA: TGTGCCAGCAGCCACAGGGGGCTCACTGAAGCTTTCTTT

D: -
J: TRBJ2-3
V: TRBV7-8
size: many
CDR3: CASSFPRTDTQYF
DNA: TGTGCCAGCAGCTTTCCGCGCACAGATACGCAGTATTTT